This TCR beta chain was profiled in a study of cytomegalovirus exposure and HLA in healthy donors. Germline V gene data show CDR1 as MGHRA and CDR2 as YSYEKL. V was clipped by 0 bases and J by 6 bases; unmatched bases: 0. The CDR3 is 13 residues long. This clone has just a few counts. The PCR employed 60 Vbeta primers together with 13 Jbeta primers. TCRdb keeps only in-frame clones here, not all; method: immunoSEQ multiplex PCR. Seen here are 85,000 to 120,000 clones, roughly 80% observed once, and the top ten hold roughly 8.9%. The TCR originated in a male donor in good health and CMV-seropositive. The gene calls are TRBV4-1 and TRBJ2-3, with 7 bases aligning to TRBD1. Source material: PBMCs. CDR3 residues: CASSQEQGDTQYF. CDR3 nucleotide sequence: TGCGCCAGCAGCCAAGAACAGGGGGATACGCAGTATTTT.